This T cell receptor beta chain was obtained from a study of blood T cell repertoires in COVID-19. Across the whole study: Collection of acute and convalescent COVID-19 samples took place in the United States, Italy and Spain. The analysed material was cDNA or gDNA that came from T cells, B-cell-depleted T cells, or PBMCs.

V lost 6 bases and J lost 7, with 15 bases in between. CDR3 length: 14 amino acids. CDR1 and CDR2 (germline): MNHEY, SVGAGI. Methods used by the authors: Estimated nucleated cell counts came from reference gene primer amplification. This table comes from immunoSEQ multiplex PCR, and its TCRdb copy is limited to in-frame clones, with some not included. Clonal size and the V and J genes are those of that table, whereas D and trimming came from the DNA. The data hold fewer than 250,000 clones, with around 84% observed a single time. The clonotype comes from a man aged 45-65 years with acute or convalescent COVID-19. Sample: peripheral blood. The J gene is TRBJ1-4, the V gene TRBV6-5; tentative D call: TRBD1 (6 bases). DNA for the CDR3: TGTGCCAGCAGCGAGACAGGCTGGGGTGAAAAACTGTTTTTT. It is translated as CASSETGWGEKLFF.